The 26 T cell receptor beta chains in this list originate from one sample, sequenced in a study of graft-versus-host responses after intestinal transplantation. The graft tissue was processed, and this released both intraepithelial and lamina propria lymphocytes. The assay was immunoSEQ multiplex PCR, and TCRdb's table has in-frame clones only and misses some. Of about 21,000 clones in the sample, roughly 72% are singletons; the top ten hold 8%. Sequencing used ileum tissue, obtained about 20 days after intestinal transplant. The source of these receptors is a human patient who received an intestinal transplant, so some T cells may come from the graft donor.

This chain links TRBV14 with TRBJ2-2; TRBD1 matches at 12 bases. This CDR3 has 18 amino acids. After removal of 4 bases from V and 7 bases from J, the junction contained 13 bases not matched to a gene. In germline, CDR1 is SGHDN, CDR2 FVKESK. The CDR3 nucleotides read TGTGCCAGCAGCCCCAGAAGGCGGGGACAGGGGGCCAGCGGGGAGCTGTTTTTT. It yields the protein CASSPRRRGQGASGELFF.

V and J are TRBV21-1 and TRBJ1-2. TRBV21-1 is described as a pseudogene. This CDR3 contains 12 residues. The CDR3 DNA sequence: TGTGCCAGCAGCGAAGGGGGGGTGGGCTACACCTTC. Its protein product is CASSEGGVGYTF.

J is TRBJ2-1 and V is TRBV5-6; D might be TRBD1 (5 bases). Germline CDR1 and CDR2: SGHDT and YYEEEE. This CDR3 region has 17 residues. V was cut by 0 bases and J by 4 bases, with 17 bases left in between. CDR3 residues: CASSLVYRKNKYNEQFF. For the CDR3, the DNA is TGTGCCAGCAGCTTGGTCTACAGGAAAAATAAATACAATGAGCAGTTCTTC. The full variable domain, rest sourced from reference TRBV5-6 and TRBJ2-1, is DAGVTQSPTHLIKTRGQQVTLRCSPKSGHDTVSWYQQALGQGPQFIFQYYEEEERQRGNFPDRFSGHQFPNYSSELNVNALLLGDSALYLCASSLVYRKNKYNEQFFGPGTRLTVL.

The chain employs TRBV12-5 and TRBJ1-2, with unresolved D. The CDR3 consists of 18 residues. Per the germline V gene, CDR1 is LGHNT and CDR2 is FRNRAP. V was trimmed by 2 bases and J by 4 bases, leaving 23 bases between them. CDR3 protein: CASGLRRFVTPFVYGYTF. CDR3 coding DNA: TGTGCTAGTGGTTTGCGGAGGTTTGTCACTCCGTTCGTCTATGGCTACACCTTC.

This chain links TRBV7-2 with TRBJ1-6; D gene uncertain. The CDR3 has 15 residues. CDR1 and CDR2 (germline): SGHTA, FQGNSA. The V end lost 5 bases, the J end lost 2 bases, and 10 bases lay between the germline ends. Here the CDR3 reads CASSTGGTYNSPLHF. The CDR3, as DNA: TGTGCCAGCAGCACGGGAGGGACCTATAATTCACCCCTCCACTTT.

This chain links TRBV4-2 with TRBJ2-7, with 10 bases aligning to TRBD1. V was clipped by 4 bases and J by 5 bases; unmatched bases: 11. Per germline, CDR1 LGHNA and CDR2 YNFKEQ. The CDR3 is 16 amino acids. The CDR3 here is CASSPQTGTGVHEQYF. CDR3 nucleotides: TGTGCCAGCAGCCCACAGACCGGGACAGGGGTACACGAGCAGTACTTC.

The genes are TRBV29-1 and TRBJ2-7; no reliable D call. This CDR3 contains 11 residues. V lost 5 bases to trimming and J lost 6 bases, with 11 bases between them. CDR1 SQVTM and CDR2 ANQGSEA come from the germline V gene. The CDR3 region is CSVRLGPEQYF. The CDR3 nucleotides read TGCAGCGTTCGTTTGGGCCCCGAGCAGTACTTC.

By sample share, this clone is medium-sized. The chain carries TRBV30 and TRBJ2-7, with 10 bases matching TRBD1. Looked up from germline, CDR1 is GTSNPN and CDR2 is SVGIG (reference sequence). This CDR3 comprises 15 residues. V gave up 1 base and J gave up 3 bases; unmatched junction bases: 6. The CDR3 DNA follows: TGTGCCTGGAGTGAGGGACAGGGGATGTTCTACGAGCAGTACTTC. Protein: CAWSEGQGMFYEQYF.

The chain combines TRBV4-1 with TRBJ2-7; 8 bases fit TRBD1. The CDR3 covers 15 residues. Unmatched junction bases numbered 3, after V lost 1 base and J lost 1 base. The V gene's germline CDR1 is MGHRA and CDR2 YSYEKL. The CDR3 sequence is CASSQGRQGSYEQYF. In DNA, the CDR3 is TGCGCCAGCAGCCAAGGTAGACAGGGGTCCTACGAGCAGTACTTC.

The rearrangement links TRBV6-6 to TRBJ1-5; 10 bases match TRBD1. Germline V lookup: CDR1 MNHNY, CDR2 SVGAGI (reference sequence). With V trimmed by 6 bases and J by 1 base, 6 bases remained unmatched. The CDR3 sequence is 16 residues long. CDR3 DNA sequence: TGTGCCAGCAGGCTTGACAGGGGGCCAAGCAATCAGCCCCAGCATTTT. Encoded protein: CASRLDRGPSNQPQHF.

This sequence joins TRBV6-1 and TRBJ2-2; 7 bases fit TRBD1. Germline V gene lookup returns CDR1 MNHNS and CDR2 SASEGT. The J segment lost 5 bases and the V segment lost 5 bases, leaving 8 bases of the junction unmatched. The CDR3 covers 15 residues. The CDR3 loop is CASSPGQILTGELFF. The CDR3 nucleotides are TGTGCCAGCAGTCCGGGACAGATTTTAACCGGGGAGCTGTTTTTT.

The chain joins TRBV27 to TRBJ2-7, with 11 bases identical to TRBD1. CDR3 length: 14 residues. Germline CDR1 and CDR2: MNHEY and SMNVEV (reference sequence). V lost 5 bases to trimming and J lost 3 bases; unmatched junction nucleotides: 3. The CDR3 nucleotides are TGTGCCAGCAGTGTCGGGACAGGGGGCTACGAGCAGTACTTC. Amino acids: CASSVGTGGYEQYF.

The gene calls are TRBV5-1 and TRBJ1-1; TRBD1 is a possible D gene (6 bases). The CDR3 is made up of 15 amino acids. Germline V gene data show CDR1 as SGHRS and CDR2 as YFSETQ. The V gene lost 1 base and the J gene lost 4 bases, with 14 bases spanning the gap. The CDR3 sequence: CASSLRRQGPTEAFF. CDR3 in DNA: TGCGCCAGCAGCTTGAGGAGGCAGGGGCCCACTGAAGCTTTCTTT.

The genes are TRBV5-1 and TRBJ2-7; 11 bases align to TRBD2. With V trimmed by 2 bases and J by 0 bases, 10 bases remained unmatched. The germline CDR1 and CDR2 sequences are SGHRS and YFSETQ. CDR3 length: 18 residues. This chain's CDR3 is CASSFPLAGGTPSYEQYF. In nucleotides, the CDR3 is TGCGCCAGCAGCTTTCCCCTAGCGGGAGGAACCCCCTCCTACGAGCAGTACTTC. The variable domain in full, with the rest retrieved from reference TRBV5-1 and TRBJ2-7, is KAGVTQTPRYLIKTRGQQVTLSCSPISGHRSVSWYQQTPGQGLQFLFEYFSETQRNKGNFPGRFSGRQFSNSRSEMNVSTLELGDSALYLCASSFPLAGGTPSYEQYFGPGTRLTVT.

This chain connects TRBV5-4 to TRBJ1-2; D gene unclear. CDR1 and CDR2 from the germline V gene are SGHNT and YYREEE (reference sequence). V was trimmed by 0 bases and J by 2 bases, leaving 8 bases between them. The CDR3 is made up of 14 amino acids. CDR3 nucleotide sequence: TGTGCCAGCAGCTTGGTTACAGCCAACTATGGCTACACCTTC. It translates to CASSLVTANYGYTF. Full variable domain (rest looked up from reference TRBV5-4 and TRBJ1-2): ETGVTQSPTHLIKTRGQQVTLRCSSQSGHNTVSWYQQALGQGPQFIFQYYREEENGRGNFPPRFSGLQFPNYSSELNVNALELDDSALYLCASSLVTANYGYTFGSGTRLTVV.

The DNA for the CDR3 is TGCGCCAGCAGACTAGCGGGGGGCACAGATACGCAGTATTTT. It codes for CASRLAGGTDTQYF. The V call is TRBV5-1, the J call TRBJ2-3; 11 bases agree with TRBD2. With V trimmed by 5 bases and J by 1 base, 0 bases remained unmatched. The CDR3 length is 14 residues. Germline values: CDR1 SGHRS, CDR2 YFSETQ.

The chain has TRBV5-1 and TRBJ2-3, with TRBD2 matching 9 bases. The V gene's germline CDR1 is SGHRS and CDR2 YFSETQ. CDR3 length equals 15 residues. V lost 5 bases to trimming and J lost 6 bases; unmatched junction nucleotides: 10. The CDR3 reads CASSGPSGVWDTQYF. Written as DNA, the CDR3 is TGCGCCAGCAGTGGGCCTAGCGGGGTGTGGGATACGCAGTATTTT. The variable domain in full, with the rest retrieved from reference TRBV5-1 and TRBJ2-3, is KAGVTQTPRYLIKTRGQQVTLSCSPISGHRSVSWYQQTPGQGLQFLFEYFSETQRNKGNFPGRFSGRQFSNSRSEMNVSTLELGDSALYLCASSGPSGVWDTQYFGPGTRLTVL.

The CDR3 loop reads CASSWGGGSSYEQYF. In nucleotides, the CDR3 is TGTGCCAGCAGTTGGGGCGGGGGAAGCTCCTACGAGCAGTACTTC. The chain combines TRBV27 with TRBJ2-7; 7 bases are shared with TRBD2. Trimming took 4 bases from V and 0 from J; bases not matched to a gene: 6. Germline values: CDR1 MNHEY, CDR2 SMNVEV (reference sequence). This CDR3 region has 15 residues.

By its share, this clone is medium-sized. V is TRBV2 and J is TRBJ2-7; weak D call: TRBD1 (6 bases). Trimming left V 4 bases short and J 3 bases short, with 13 bases between. The CDR3 extends over 14 amino acids. CDR1 is SNHLY, CDR2 FYNNEI, per germline. CDR3: CASSARDISYEQYF. Written as DNA, the CDR3 is TGTGCCAGCAGTGCAAGGGACATCAGCTACGAGCAGTACTTC.

This clone was found once. The genes are TRBV6-5 and TRBJ1-2; D not certain. The ends were cut back, 4 bases at V and 4 bases at J, with 7 bases in the middle. Germline CDR1 reads MNHEY; CDR2 reads SVGAGI. The CDR3 totals 12 residues. CDR3 nucleotides: TGTGCCAGCAGTTCAGGTCTCTATGGCTACACCTTC. It is translated as CASSSGLYGYTF.

J is TRBJ2-2 and V is TRBV27, with D possibly being TRBD2 (5 bases). CDR1 and CDR2 from the germline V gene are MNHEY and SMNVEV (reference sequence). This CDR3 is built from 15 residues. With 6 bases removed from V and 7 bases from J, the gap between germline ends came to 18 bases. The CDR3 sequence is CASSQNRGYIGELFF. The DNA of the CDR3 is TGTGCCAGCAGCCAAAACCGGGGTTATATCGGGGAGCTGTTTTTT.

CDR3 nucleotide sequence: TGTGCCAGCAGCTTTAGTGTGGGGAGTTACTACTACGAGCAGTACTTC. Protein sequence: CASSFSVGSYYYEQYF. The chain has TRBV7-8 and TRBJ2-7, with a tentative D call TRBD2 (5 bases). Germline CDR1 is SGHVS and CDR2 is FQNEAQ. The CDR3 is 16 amino acids. V lost 3 bases and J lost 3, with 18 bases in between.

The chain couples TRBV9 to TRBJ2-1; TRBD2 matches 13 bases. With 0 bases clipped from V and 0 bases from J, the junction kept 9 bases outside the gene matches. The CDR3 sequence is 20 residues long. CDR1 is SGDLS, CDR2 YYNGEE, per germline. The CDR3 reads CASSVGGGTSGASSYNEQFF. The DNA for the CDR3 is TGTGCCAGCAGCGTAGGGGGTGGGACTAGCGGGGCCAGCTCCTACAATGAGCAGTTCTTC.

The V gene is TRBV18, the J gene TRBJ2-7; a possible D gene is TRBD2 (5 bases). The V and J ends lost 4 bases and 2 bases respectively, with 12 bases between them. The length of the CDR3 is 14 residues. CDR1 is KGHSH, CDR2 LQKENI, per germline. This CDR3 is CASSLWTGAYEQYF. CDR3 DNA: TGTGCCAGCTCACTCTGGACTGGGGCCTACGAGCAGTACTTC.

The chain employs TRBV4-2 and TRBJ2-7; D is unresolved. This CDR3 region has 15 residues. With 0 bases removed from V and 2 bases from J, the gap between germline ends came to 11 bases. Germline lookup yields CDR1 LGHNA and CDR2 YNFKEQ. The CDR3 protein is CASSQEAFLTYEQYF. DNA for the CDR3: TGTGCCAGCAGCCAAGAGGCCTTTCTTACCTACGAGCAGTACTTC.

The rearrangement joins TRBV5-1 to TRBJ2-7; 10 positions match TRBD1. J was trimmed by 5 bases and V by 4 bases; bases with no gene match: 9. CDR1 and CDR2 from the germline V gene are SGHRS and YFSETQ. The CDR3 sequence is 15 residues long. This chain's CDR3 is CASSRGGQGLHEQYF. Here the CDR3 DNA reads TGCGCCAGCAGCCGGGGGGGACAGGGGCTCCACGAGCAGTACTTC.